A selection of T cell receptor beta chains follows, all from one sample in a study of beta chain features in type 1 diabetes. TCRdb's table, derived via immunoSEQ multiplex PCR, lists solely in-frame clones and lacks some. Seen here are under 450,000 clones, about 16% observed once, and the top ten hold about 0.019%. Input material: naive CD4+ T cells from blood. All receptors derive from a young woman in good health. The CDR3 runs from the conserved cysteine through the conserved F or W. The D gene is left open where the match is weak. Part of the rows lack a size; the others show once, few, many or a class for expanded clones.

>TRBJ2-1|.|TRBD1|TRBV10-3
TGTGCCATCAGTGCCGTAACAGGGGTGGGCACACACAATGAGCAGTTCTTC
CAISAVTGVGTHNEQFF
>TRBJ2-2|.|TRBD2|TRBV5-1
TGCGCCAGCAGCATAGAACTAGCGACCGGGGAGCTGTTTTTT
CASSIELATGELFF
>TRBJ2-7|few|TRBD1|TRBV28
TGTGCCAGCAGGATGACAGGGACAAGCTCCTACGAGCAGTACTTC
CASRMTGTSSYEQYF
>TRBJ2-7|.|TRBD1|TRBV27
TGTGCCAGCAGTTTATCGGGACAGTCCTACGAGCAGTACTTC
CASSLSGQSYEQYF
>TRBJ1-1|.|TRBD1|TRBV29-1
TGCAGCGCTCGACAGGGCCCGATGAACACTGAAGCTTTCTTT
CSARQGPMNTEAFF
>TRBJ2-7|few|TRBD1|TRBV5-1
TGCGCCAGCAGCGTGGACAGGGGATACGAGCAGTACTTC
CASSVDRGYEQYF
>TRBJ2-2|once|.|TRBV11-3
TGTGCCAGCAGTACAGGGTTGGCCGGGGAGCTGTTTTTT
CASSTGLAGELFF
>TRBJ2-1|.|.|TRBV25-1
TGTGCCAGCAGTGAACGTCTAGCGATCGGGAATGAGCAGTTCTTC
CASSERLAIGNEQFF
>TRBJ2-7|.|.|TRBV2
TGTGCCAGCAGTGAAGCTGAGGGCAGGGGGGACTTC
CASSEAEGRGDF
>TRBJ2-5|.|.|TRBV7-9
TGTGCCAGCAGCAAAAATAGCGGAGTCCAAGAGACCCAGTACTTC
CASSKNSGVQETQYF
>TRBJ2-1|.|TRBD2|TRBV11-3
TGTGCCAGCAGCTTAGATATGACTAGCGGGTTCCACAATGAGCAGTTCTTC
CASSLDMTSGFHNEQFF
>TRBJ2-1|once|TRBD2|TRBV19
TGTGCCAGTAGCAAGGTTGGGACTATACCCAATGAGCAGTTCTTC
CASSKVGTIPNEQFF